The 20 T cell receptor beta chains given below trace back to one sample, sequenced in a study of identical twins. TCRdb used MiXCR to reprocess the 5' RACE reads, holding one entry per CDR3 protein. The sample yields around 340,000 distinct CDR3 sequences, roughly 10% seen once. Material for sequencing was naive T cells sorted from blood. All receptors derive from a woman aged 50 to 60 in good health.

This chain joins TRBV27 and TRBJ1-5, with D unclear. The ends were cut back, 2 bases at V and 2 bases at J, with 10 bases in the middle. Germline values: CDR1 MNHEY, CDR2 SMNVEV (reference sequence). This CDR3 comprises 15 residues. The CDR3 region has the DNA TGTGCCAGCAGTTTAGGAACCTTGGGCAATCAGCCCCAGCATTTT. Residues: CASSLGTLGNQPQHF.

The rearrangement uses TRBV10-1 and TRBJ2-1; 7 bases fit TRBD2. The germline CDR1 and CDR2 sequences are WNHNN and SYGVQD (reference sequence). The junction had 5 bases not matched to a gene; V was cut back by 3 bases and J by 12 bases. The CDR3 consists of 12 residues. The CDR3 spells CASSDGAGRQFF. The CDR3 DNA reads TGCGCCAGCAGTGACGGAGCGGGAAGGCAGTTCTTC.

This clonotype was seen more than once but under ten times. The genes are TRBV10-3 and TRBJ1-5; D is ambiguous. The CDR3 totals 14 residues. Germline-derived CDR1 and CDR2 are ENHRY and SYGVKD. Trimming shortened V by 0 bases and J by 7 bases, and 10 bases separated the two germline ends. The CDR3 bases are TGTGCCATCAGTGAGTCAACGGGTAGACAGCCCCAGCATTTT. Its protein product is CAISESTGRQPQHF.

This clonotype showed up just a few times. The chain couples TRBV24-1 to TRBJ2-3; 9 nucleotides align to TRBD2. Germline V lookup: CDR1 KGHDR, CDR2 SFDVKD. V shed 5 bases, J shed 4 bases, and the junction held 9 bases outside the gene matches. The CDR3 has 16 residues. For the CDR3, the DNA is TGTGCCACCAGTGGAAGTGCTAGCGGGAAGGCAGATACGCAGTATTTT. Amino acids: CATSGSASGKADTQYF.

V usage is TRBV20-1 and J usage is TRBJ2-4; possibly TRBD1 for D (5 bases). Trimming shortened V by 5 bases and J by 0 bases, and 8 bases separated the two germline ends. This CDR3 is built from 13 residues. Germline V gene sequence: CDR1 DFQATT, CDR2 SNEGSKA (reference sequence). The CDR3 loop reads CSADSLAKNIQYF. The CDR3 nucleotides are TGCAGTGCTGACAGTCTAGCCAAAAACATTCAGTACTTC.

The chain carries TRBV3-1 and TRBJ2-7; D possibly uses TRBD1 or TRBD2 (5 bases each). V lost 1 base to trimming and J lost 9 bases, with 10 bases between them. This CDR3 has 12 residues. CDR1 LGHDT and CDR2 YNNKEL come from the germline V gene (reference sequence). DNA of the CDR3: TGTGCCAGCAGCCAAGTTGGGGGTCCGCAGTACTTC. Translating gives CASSQVGGPQYF.

This clonotype has only a few counts. The chain uses TRBV6-2 or TRBV6-3 and TRBJ2-3, with 9 nucleotides matching TRBD2. This CDR3 has 13 amino acids. V gave up 10 bases and J gave up 1 base; unmatched junction bases: 3. CDR1 is MNHEY and CDR2 is SVGEGT in the germline V gene. CDR3 DNA: TGTGCCACCGTAGCGGGAGGCACAGATACGCAGTATTTT. Protein product: CATVAGGTDTQYF.

Ten or more counts support this clonotype. The gene calls are TRBV11-2 and TRBJ1-1; D ambiguous. This CDR3 is built from 13 residues. CDR1 SGHAT and CDR2 FQNNGV come from the germline V gene. Between the trimmed V and J ends, which lost 0 bases and 2 bases, there was a span of 4 bases. CDR3 residues: CASSLEPNTEAFF. Here the CDR3 DNA reads TGTGCCAGCAGCTTAGAACCAAACACTGAAGCTTTCTTT.

This clonotype was picked up a small number of times. The chain joins TRBV20-1 to TRBJ2-3; 9 bases align to TRBD2. The V gene end was trimmed by 0 bases and the J gene end by 0 bases; junction bases not matched to a gene: 4. The length of the CDR3 is 16 residues. Per the germline V gene, CDR1 is DFQATT and CDR2 is SNEGSKA (reference sequence). CDR3: CSARDLAGSSTDTQYF. The DNA for the CDR3 is TGCAGTGCTAGAGACCTAGCGGGATCCAGCACAGATACGCAGTATTTT.

The rearrangement joins TRBV28 to TRBJ2-3; 10 positions match TRBD2. The germline CDR1 and CDR2 sequences are MDHEN and SYDVKM. The CDR3 runs 14 residues. J gave up 6 bases and V 8 bases, and 8 bases lay outside the gene matches. The CDR3 protein is CASEREGLADTQYF. Here the CDR3 DNA reads TGTGCCAGCGAGCGGGAGGGATTGGCTGATACGCAGTATTTT.

This clonotype has a handful of counts. The rearrangement uses TRBV4-1 and TRBJ1-2, with 8 positions matching TRBD1. V trimming: 6 bases; J trimming: 4 bases; junction bases outside the gene matches: 7. Germline V CDR1 and CDR2: MGHRA, YSYEKL. CDR3 size: 14 residues. This CDR3 is CASSPDRGTYGYTF. Written as DNA, the CDR3 is TGCGCCAGCAGTCCCGACAGGGGAACCTATGGCTACACCTTC.

This clonotype has more than one count but fewer than ten. This chain's CDR3 is CASSQDPGRWTEAFF. CDR3 DNA sequence: TGTGCCAGCAGCCAAGATCCGGGTCGCTGGACTGAAGCTTTCTTT. The V call is TRBV3-1, the J call TRBJ1-1; D not certain. CDR1 LGHDT and CDR2 YNNKEL come from the germline V gene (reference sequence). The V end lost 0 bases, the J end lost 5 bases, and 13 bases lay between the germline ends. This CDR3 comprises 15 residues.

This clonotype was found many times. CDR3 in DNA: TGCGCCAGCAGCTTGGCCGGGGGAGCCAGCACAGATACGCAGTATTTT. It translates to CASSLAGGASTDTQYF. The gene calls are TRBV5-1 and TRBJ2-3; TRBD2 is a possible D gene (6 bases). The V end lost 0 bases, the J end lost 0 bases, and 11 bases lay between the germline ends. Per germline, CDR1 SGHRS and CDR2 YFSETQ. The length of the CDR3 is 16 residues.

This clonotype was found many times. The chain couples TRBV20-1 to TRBJ2-1; TRBD2 agrees at 11 bases. J lost 9 bases, V lost 1 base, and 11 bases had no gene match. Per germline, CDR1 DFQATT and CDR2 SNEGSKA (reference sequence). The CDR3 sequence is 16 residues long. CDR3 sequence (DNA): TGCAGTGCTAGAGTTTCCGGGACTAGCGGAGGCCGTGAGCAGTTCTTC. It codes for CSARVSGTSGGREQFF.

This clonotype has more than one count but fewer than ten. The V and J genes are TRBV11-2 and TRBJ1-1, with a weak D call TRBD1 (6 bases). The CDR3 is 13 residues long. Trimming shortened V by 1 base and J by 13 bases, and 16 bases separated the two germline ends. Germline assignment: CDR1 SGHAT and CDR2 FQNNGV. This CDR3 reads CASSLGEGGSGFF. DNA of the CDR3: TGTGCCAGCAGCTTAGGGGAGGGGGGAAGTGGTTTCTTT.

This clonotype was detected ten times or more. In nucleotides, the CDR3 is TGCGCCAGCAGCCTAAGGACAGGTGGCACAGATACGCAGTATTTT. Protein product: CASSLRTGGTDTQYF. The rearrangement joins TRBV4-1 to TRBJ2-3; 7 nucleotides align to TRBD1. Germline V lookup: CDR1 MGHRA, CDR2 YSYEKL. The CDR3 is 15 amino acids. V gave up 4 bases and J gave up 1 base; unmatched junction bases: 5.

This clonotype was detected once. The V call is TRBV5-5, the J call TRBJ2-7; D is perhaps TRBD1 (5 bases). V lost 4 bases, J lost 0 bases, and 11 bases lay in between. The CDR3 consists of 14 residues. Germline assignment: CDR1 SGHKS and CDR2 YYEKEE (reference sequence). CDR3 sequence reads: CASSVRQSSYEQYV. DNA of the CDR3: TGTGCCAGCAGCGTACGACAGAGCTCCTACGAGCAGTACGTC.

The chain couples TRBV24-1 to TRBJ2-1, with 8 positions matching TRBD2. Germline V gene lookup returns CDR1 KGHDR and CDR2 SFDVKD. Trimming took 9 bases from V and 6 from J; bases not matched to a gene: 12. This CDR3 comprises 15 residues. The CDR3 nucleotides read TGTGCCACCGGCTTGACTAAGACTAGCGTCAATGAGCAGTTCTTC. It yields the protein CATGLTKTSVNEQFF.

The V call is TRBV28, the J call TRBJ2-2; D possibly corresponds to TRBD1 (6 bases). Trimming took 5 bases from V and 5 from J, leaving 18 bases between them. This CDR3 comprises 16 residues. Germline CDR1 MDHEN, CDR2 SYDVKM. CDR3 residues: CASSPSITGITGELFF. CDR3 nucleotides: TGTGCCAGCAGTCCCTCAATTACAGGGATTACCGGGGAGCTGTTTTTT.

This clonotype showed up just a few times. The J gene is TRBJ1-1, the V gene TRBV12-3 or TRBV12-4, with D hard to call. The V and J ends lost 4 bases and 4 bases respectively, with 22 bases between them. CDR3 length equals 17 residues. The CDR3 here is CASSWPERWGSGTEAFF. The CDR3 DNA sequence: TGTGCCAGCAGTTGGCCAGAGCGTTGGGGTTCGGGCACTGAAGCTTTCTTT.